Included here is one T cell receptor (beta chain) sequence, with context. Its antigen is still unknown. One end of the junction is discordant with germline, which a read error may explain. This sample is drawn from a study of tumor-infiltrating lymphocytes in primary liver carcinoma. In the study overall: Sample yields, roughly 3.65 to 8 million productive TCRbeta reads, were similar across the tissue types.

Study-wide findings and caveats: Less overlap was seen in tumor-adjacent and tumor-blood pairs than in tumor region pairs.

The V gene's germline CDR1 is SQVTM and CDR2 ANQGSEA. CDR3 length equals 13 residues. It was from roughly 20-30 mg of unsorted bulk tissue that RNA and DNA were co-extracted. TCR beta cDNA was made from 500 ng total RNA with a constant-region primer. Modified slightly, ARM-PCR produced TCR beta libraries over three nested multiplex PCR rounds. The opening two PCR rounds, about 11 cycles each, paired TRBV1-TRBV30 forward primers with a C-beta reverse primer. TCRdb re-derived calls from the multiplex PCR reads in MiXCR, one entry per CDR3 protein. The table shows approximately 24,000 distinct CDR3 sequences, with roughly four fifths occurring only once.

The sample comprised liver tumor tissue from sampling region 3. Subset here: tumor region T3, left-lateral pole. The genes are TRBV29-1 and TRBJ1-1; D gene unclear. The clonotype comes from a man aged 40-49 years with primary liver carcinoma and hepatitis B virus infection. CDR3 protein: CSAESNGNTDAFF. For the CDR3, the DNA is TGCAGCGCTGAATCCAACGGGAACACTGATGCCTTCTTT.